Listed below are T cell receptor beta chains from one sample, sequenced in a study of blood T cell repertoires in COVID-19. Only in-frame clones appear in the TCRdb table, and some are missing; sequencing was by immunoSEQ multiplex PCR. The repertoire holds 300,000 to 500,000 clones, with around 90% as singletons. Material: PBMCs or T cells enriched from blood (not recorded which). All receptors derive from a woman between 35 and 50 years old with acute COVID-19. Each CDR3 is given with its conserved first and last residue. The D gene is left open where the match is weak. Clone size, where shown, is once, few, many, or a class for clones that have expanded.

V	J	D	size	CDR3	DNA
TRBV18	TRBJ2-3	TRBD2	-	CASSPRLAGGKDTQYF	TGTGCCAGCTCACCACGGCTAGCGGGGGGGAAAGATACGCAGTATTTT
TRBV5-8	TRBJ2-2	TRBD2	-	CASSLWASGEHRVLFF	TGTGCCAGCAGCTTGTGGGCTAGCGGGGAACACCGGGTACTGTTTTTT
TRBV5-6	TRBJ1-2	TRBD1	-	CASSFGTGVGYTF	TGTGCCAGCAGCTTCGGGACAGGGGTTGGCTACACCTTC
TRBV21-1	TRBJ1-5	-	-	CASSKLRGGDNQPQHF	TGTGCCAGCAGCAAATTAAGGGGAGGGGACAATCAGCCCCAGCATTTT
TRBV19	TRBJ2-2	-	-	CASSSGGPPTNTGELFF	TGTGCCAGTAGTAGCGGGGGCCCCCCCACTAACACCGGGGAGCTGTTTTTT
TRBV27	TRBJ2-3	TRBD2	-	CASSVSGGAFDTQYF	TGTGCCAGCAGTGTTAGCGGGGGGGCCTTTGATACGCAGTATTTT
TRBV5-1	TRBJ2-1	TRBD2	-	CASSVRGAYNEQFF	TGCGCCAGCAGCGTACGGGGGGCCTACAATGAGCAGTTCTTC
TRBV5-4	TRBJ2-7	TRBD1	-	CASSRDSLSYEQYF	TGTGCCAGCAGCCGGGACAGCCTCTCCTACGAGCAGTACTTC
TRBV27	TRBJ1-4	-	-	CASSPFRGRVGTNEKLFF	TGTGCCAGCAGCCCATTTCGCGGGAGGGTGGGGACTAATGAAAAACTGTTTTTT
TRBV5-6	TRBJ2-5	TRBD1	-	CASSSPYRGQETQYF	TGTGCCAGCAGCTCACCCTACAGGGGGCAAGAGACCCAGTACTTC
TRBV30	TRBJ1-4	-	-	CAWDSGTRDFGLFF	TGTGCCTGGGATTCCGGGACAAGAGATTTTGGACTGTTTTTT
TRBV2	TRBJ1-6	-	-	CASSDGGFSYNSPLHF	TGTGCCAGCAGTGACGGCGGTTTCTCCTATAATTCACCCCTCCACTTT
TRBV19	TRBJ2-1	-	-	CASSKAGLSFYNEQFF	TGTGCCAGTAGTAAGGCTGGGCTGTCTTTCTACAATGAGCAGTTCTTC
TRBV21-1	TRBJ2-1	-	once	CASSSLAGGLYNEQFF	TGTGCCAGCAGCAGCCTAGCGGGGGGGCTCTACAATGAGCAGTTCTTC
TRBV5-1	TRBJ2-7	-	once	CASSLGGGASSYEQYF	TGCGCCAGCAGCTTGGGAGGGGGGGCCTCCTCCTACGAGCAGTACTTC
TRBV7-9	TRBJ2-1	TRBD1	few	CASSPSFVQGYNEQFF	TGTGCCAGCAGCCCCTCTTTTGTACAGGGGTACAATGAGCAGTTCTTC
TRBV5-6	TRBJ2-7	-	-	CASSYGYEQYF	TGTGCCAGCAGCTACGGGTACGAGCAGTACTTC
TRBV5-1	TRBJ2-7	-	few	CASSLQVDSSYEQYF	TGCGCCAGCAGCTTACAAGTGGACAGCTCCTACGAGCAGTACTTC
TRBV5-5	TRBJ2-5	TRBD2	once	CASSGIGSAGVGETQYF	TGTGCCAGCAGCGGCATAGGGTCAGCGGGGGTTGGGGAGACCCAGTACTTC
TRBV9	TRBJ1-3	-	-	CASSGTFSTGNTIYF	TGTGCCAGCAGCGGGACATTTAGTACGGGAAACACCATATATTTT
TRBV11-2	TRBJ2-3	TRBD2	-	CASSLVLAGDTDTQYF	TGTGCCAGCAGCTTAGTTCTAGCGGGGGACACAGATACGCAGTATTTT
TRBV30	TRBJ1-3	TRBD1	-	CAWSAAPGQGRNTIYF	TGTGCCTGGAGTGCCGCCCCGGGACAGGGAAGAAACACCATATATTTT
TRBV7-2	TRBJ2-3	TRBD2	-	CASSVSGGDDTQYF	TGTGCCAGCAGCGTAAGCGGGGGGGATGATACGCAGTATTTT
TRBV5-1	TRBJ1-1	TRBD1	few	CASSHDRGTEAFF	TGCGCCAGCAGCCATGACAGGGGCACTGAAGCTTTCTTT
TRBV19	TRBJ1-5	TRBD1	-	CASSIYGTGNQPQHF	TGTGCCAGTAGTATTTACGGGACAGGCAATCAGCCCCAGCATTTT
TRBV4-1	TRBJ1-4	-	-	CASSQVWASATNEKLFF	TGCGCCAGCAGCCAAGTATGGGCGTCGGCAACTAATGAAAAACTGTTTTTT
TRBV3-1/TRBV3-2	TRBJ1-1	-	-	CASSPLDRGTEAFF	TGTGCCAGCAGCCCCCTTGACAGAGGCACTGAAGCTTTCTTT
TRBV7-9	TRBJ1-1	TRBD1	-	CASSLVGGVDLEAFF	TGTGCCAGCAGCTTAGTAGGGGGCGTAGACCTTGAAGCTTTCTTT
TRBV12-3/TRBV12-4	TRBJ1-5	-	-	CAISGVNQPQHF	TGTGCCATCTCGGGTGTTAATCAGCCCCAGCATTTT
TRBV5-1	TRBJ1-1	TRBD1	-	CASSQHGTGEGTEAFF	TGCGCCAGCAGCCAACACGGGACAGGGGAGGGTACTGAAGCTTTCTTT
TRBV7-2	TRBJ1-2	-	-	CASSPGGGNGYTF	TGTGCCAGCAGCCCCGGGGGGGGTAATGGCTACACCTTC
TRBV12-3/TRBV12-4	TRBJ1-1	-	-	CASSLVGDTEAFF	TGTGCCAGCAGTTTAGTAGGGGACACTGAAGCTTTCTTT
TRBV4-1	TRBJ2-1	-	-	CASSQDLEGSGDNEQFF	TGCGCCAGCAGCCAGGACCTTGAAGGCTCGGGGGACAATGAGCAGTTCTTC
TRBV3-1/TRBV3-2	TRBJ1-1	TRBD1	-	CASSFQQGAHSEAFF	TGTGCCAGCAGTTTTCAACAGGGGGCACATTCTGAAGCTTTCTTT
TRBV2	TRBJ1-2	TRBD1	-	CASSERTGEHYGYTF	TGTGCCAGCAGTGAACGGACAGGGGAGCACTATGGCTACACCTTC
TRBV7-6	TRBJ2-7	TRBD2	-	CASGGGSYEQYF	TGTGCCAGCGGGGGGGGTTCCTACGAGCAGTACTTC
TRBV5-1	TRBJ2-5	-	-	CASSLTTAQETQYF	TGCGCCAGCAGCTTGACGACAGCACAAGAGACCCAGTACTTC
TRBV6-5	TRBJ1-1	-	-	CASYRTREAFF	TGTGCCAGCTACAGGACACGTGAAGCTTTCTTT
TRBV7-9	TRBJ2-2	TRBD1	few	CASRSQGAFTGELFF	TGTGCCAGCAGGAGTCAGGGGGCTTTCACCGGGGAGCTGTTTTTT
TRBV19	TRBJ1-5	TRBD1	-	CASSPQGAGQPQHF	TGTGCCAGTAGCCCACAGGGGGCCGGTCAGCCCCAGCATTTT
TRBV11-2	TRBJ2-1	TRBD2	-	CASSLAGGEYNEQFF	TGTGCCAGCAGCTTAGCGGGGGGGGAGTACAATGAGCAGTTCTTC
TRBV20-1	TRBJ1-1	TRBD1	once	CSASSGQLNTEAFF	TGCAGTGCTAGTTCGGGACAGCTGAACACTGAAGCTTTCTTT
TRBV3-1/TRBV3-2	TRBJ1-3	-	-	CASSLTSSGNTIYF	TGTGCCAGCAGCCTAACGAGCTCTGGAAACACCATATATTTT
TRBV19	TRBJ1-4	-	-	CASSISPRNEKLFF	TGTGCCAGTAGTATTAGTCCCCGTAATGAAAAACTGTTTTTT
TRBV11-2	TRBJ2-7	-	-	CASSSTTVSYEQYF	TGTGCCAGCAGCTCCACGACAGTCTCCTACGAGCAGTACTTC
TRBV19	TRBJ2-2	TRBD1	-	CASSMPGQGELFF	TGTGCCAGTAGTATGCCGGGACAGGGGGAGCTGTTTTTT
TRBV27	TRBJ1-2	-	-	CASSLSGVGRGGYTF	TGTGCCAGCAGTTTATCGGGGGTAGGGCGGGGTGGCTACACCTTC
TRBV9	TRBJ2-1	-	-	CASTESGNNEQFF	TGTGCCAGCACCGAGTCGGGGAATAATGAGCAGTTCTTC
TRBV25-1	TRBJ1-1	-	-	CASNKAGGTEAFF	TGTGCCAGCAACAAAGCGGGGGGCACTGAAGCTTTCTTT
TRBV5-1	TRBJ2-4	-	-	CASSLEGGNIQYF	TGCGCCAGCAGCTTGGAAGGGGGAAACATTCAGTACTTC
TRBV10-3	TRBJ1-4	TRBD1	-	CAISRQGQGDEKLFF	TGTGCCATCAGCAGACAGGGGCAGGGAGATGAAAAACTGTTTTTT